These 23 T cell receptor beta chains share one sample of origin, sequenced in a study of breast tumors, draining lymph nodes, adjacent tissues. TCRdb reprocessed the multiplex PCR reads via MiXCR and lists one record per CDR3 protein. The sample lists roughly 15,000 distinct CDR3 sequences, around 50% occurring once. Material for sequencing was tumor-adjacent breast tissue. These receptors were obtained from a female donor with breast cancer. Some clones in this sample may be carry-over from other donors' samples.

This rearrangement joins TRBV12-3 or TRBV12-4 to TRBJ2-7; weak D call: TRBD1 (5 bases). V was trimmed by 8 bases and J by 2 bases, leaving 13 bases between them. This CDR3 spans 13 amino acids. The CDR3 nucleotides are TGTGCCAGCGCCAAAGGGGAAGCCTACGAGCAGTACTTC. Translation gives CASAKGEAYEQYF.

Judged by abundance, this clonotype is medium-sized. This rearrangement joins TRBV5-1 to TRBJ1-6, with 7 bases lining up with TRBD1. Germline-derived CDR1 and CDR2 are SGHRS and YFSETQ. This CDR3 has 19 residues. Trimming at V came to 2 bases and at J to 9 bases, leaving 20 bases not matched to a gene. The CDR3 DNA reads TGCGCCAGCAGCTTACGTGGGGACAGCTTGGACCAAAGGGGTTCACCCCTCCACTTT. It codes for CASSLRGDSLDQRGSPLHF.

The rearrangement links TRBV29-1 to TRBJ2-2, with D possibly being TRBD1 or TRBD2 (5 bases each). Germline lookup yields CDR1 SQVTM and CDR2 ANQGSEA. CDR3 length: 14 amino acids. Trimming took 5 bases from V and 6 from J, leaving 16 bases between them. This CDR3 is CSVFSRGSAGELFF. CDR3 DNA: TGCAGCGTTTTCTCGAGGGGTTCGGCCGGGGAGCTGTTTTTT.

The CDR3 protein is CATKDTGTFSKQFF. CDR3 in DNA: TGTGCCACCAAGGACACCGGTACTTTCTCGAAGCAGTTCTTC. The rearrangement uses TRBV15 and TRBJ2-1, with D tentatively TRBD1 (5 bases). The CDR3 runs to 14 residues. CDR1 is LNHNV and CDR2 is YYDKDF in the germline V gene (reference sequence). V gave up 7 bases and J gave up 11 bases, with 21 bases separating them.

As to this clonotype: The germline gene is not matched at one end of the junction; a read error may be the cause. The chain is built from TRBV20-1 and TRBJ1-3; D unclear. There are 14 residues in the CDR3. Germline CDR1 reads DFQATT; CDR2 reads SNEGSKA (reference sequence). The CDR3, as DNA: TGCAGTGCTGATCCGGCCTTATTCGTAAACGCCATGTATTTT. Its translation: CSADPALFVNAMYF.

Sample share makes this clonotype medium-sized. The rearrangement uses TRBV7-9 and TRBJ2-3; 7 bases match TRBD2. This CDR3 is 18 amino acids long. In germline, CDR1 is SEHNR, CDR2 FQNEAQ (reference sequence). The V segment lost 5 bases and the J segment 0 bases; nucleotides outside the gene matches: 14. CDR3 sequence: CASSPLPPLAQSTDTQYF. The CDR3 DNA is TGTGCCAGCAGCCCTCTCCCTCCACTAGCGCAGAGCACAGATACGCAGTATTTT.

This chain connects TRBV7-9 to TRBJ1-6; possible D gene TRBD1, 5 bases. CDR1 and CDR2 from the germline V gene are SEHNR and FQNEAQ (reference sequence). This CDR3 comprises 14 residues. V shed 3 bases and J shed 7 bases, with 10 bases lying between them. CDR3 residues: CASSLGDGNSPLHF. CDR3 in DNA: TGTGCCAGCAGCTTGGGGGATGGAAATTCACCCCTCCACTTT.

The V and J genes are TRBV20-1 and TRBJ2-7; 9 bases line up with TRBD2. The V segment lost 3 bases and the J segment 2 bases; nucleotides outside the gene matches: 14. Looked up from germline, CDR1 is DFQATT and CDR2 is SNEGSKA (reference sequence). This CDR3 is built from 17 residues. CDR3 amino acids: CSASSRTILAGAYEQYF. The CDR3 DNA sequence: TGCAGTGCTAGCTCTCGTACTATACTAGCGGGTGCCTACGAGCAGTACTTC.

The chain joins TRBV7-6 to TRBJ2-1; 10 bases fit TRBD2. Germline values: CDR1 SGHVS, CDR2 FNYEAQ. CDR3 length equals 14 residues. Losses at the gene ends were 5 bases for V and 5 bases for J; bases not matched to a gene: 3. The CDR3 region has the DNA TGTGCCAGCAGCATTAGCGGGAGGAACAATGAGCAGTTCTTC. Translation gives CASSISGRNNEQFF.

By its share, this clonotype is medium-sized. The chain uses TRBV5-1 and TRBJ2-3, with D unresolved. Trimming pared 6 bases from V and 2 bases from J, leaving 16 bases between. CDR1 SGHRS and CDR2 YFSETQ come from the germline V gene. There are 15 residues in the CDR3. CDR3 nucleotides: TGCGCCAGCAAATACTCAACCACTTCCACAGATACGCAGTATTTT. Encoded protein: CASKYSTTSTDTQYF.

This clonotype came up once. The V gene is TRBV12-3 or TRBV12-4, the J gene TRBJ1-3; D call uncertain. The CDR3 runs 10 residues. The V end lost 2 bases, the J end lost 10 bases, and 3 bases lay between the germline ends. CDR3 bases: TGTGCCAGCAGTTTAAGAACCATATATTTT. Protein product: CASSLRTIYF.

By share, this clonotype ranks as medium-sized. V gene TRBV20-1 combines with J gene TRBJ2-7, with a tentative D call TRBD2 (7 bases). The V end was cut by 3 bases, the J end by 6 bases, with 18 bases between. CDR1 and CDR2 (germline): DFQATT, SNEGSKA (reference sequence). This CDR3 contains 14 residues. The CDR3 nucleotides are TGCAGTGCTAGGGAGGGGGAGGGCCTGGTCGAGCAGTACTTC. This sequence encodes CSAREGEGLVEQYF.

The V call is TRBV30, the J call TRBJ1-6, with D possibly matching TRBD1 (5 bases). The CDR3 covers 14 residues. Looked up from germline, CDR1 is GTSNPN and CDR2 is SVGIG (reference sequence). Trimming stripped 2 bases from V and 7 bases from J, with 12 bases between. The CDR3 nucleotides read TGTGCCTGGAGTTTTGGGCAGGGAAATTCACCCCTCCACTTT. This encodes CAWSFGQGNSPLHF.

This clonotype was picked up a small number of times. Given a much more abundant clone one base away, this may be a read error. This rearrangement joins TRBV6-5 to TRBJ2-7; the D is unclear. Per the germline V gene, CDR1 is MNHEY and CDR2 is SVGAGI. There are 16 residues in the CDR3. CDR3 protein: CASSQHRLSSSYEQHF. The CDR3 coding sequence is TGTGCCAGCAGTCAACACCGACTCTCCAGCTCCTACGAGCAGCACTTC.

This clonotype is termed medium-sized. V and J are TRBV4-1 and TRBJ1-3; 8 positions agree with TRBD1. V lost 0 bases to trimming and J lost 8 bases; unmatched junction nucleotides: 6. The CDR3 consists of 15 residues. Germline lookup yields CDR1 MGHRA and CDR2 YSYEKL. The CDR3 DNA is TGCGCCAGCAGCCAAGAACGGACAGGGTGGGACACCATATATTTT. This codes for CASSQERTGWDTIYF.

CDR3 nucleotides: TGCAGCGTTGGTCAGGGGGCGGTCTCGTCTGAGCAGTTCTTC. This encodes CSVGQGAVSSEQFF. The chain uses TRBV29-1 and TRBJ2-1; 8 bases are shared with TRBD1. Germline V CDR1 and CDR2: SQVTM, ANQGSEA. The ends lost 4 bases at V and 9 bases at J; junction bases unmatched: 11. This CDR3 spans 14 amino acids.

This sequence joins TRBV20-1 and TRBJ1-2, with 7 positions matching TRBD1. CDR1 DFQATT and CDR2 SNEGSKA come from the germline V gene (reference sequence). With V trimmed by 3 bases and J by 3 bases, 4 bases remained unmatched. The CDR3 has 13 amino acids. The CDR3 bases are TGCAGTGCTAGTCGACAGGGATACTATGGCTACACCTTC. It encodes CSASRQGYYGYTF.

J is TRBJ2-5 and V is TRBV5-4, with D perhaps matching TRBD1 (6 bases). This CDR3 is built from 14 residues. The V gene lost 2 bases and the J gene lost 1 base, with 9 bases spanning the gap. CDR1 and CDR2 (germline): SGHNT, YYREEE (reference sequence). The CDR3 sequence is CASSFRDTQETQYF. CDR3 DNA sequence: TGTGCCAGCAGCTTCCGGGACACCCAAGAGACCCAGTACTTC.

The CDR3 DNA follows: TGTGCCAGCAGTGCGGGACTAGCGGGCGACTTGGAGGAGCTGTTTTTT. Residues: CASSAGLAGDLEELFF. This sequence joins TRBV6-5 and TRBJ2-2, with 12 bases matching TRBD2. V dropped 5 bases and J dropped 10; count of bases not matched to a gene: 11. Germline-derived CDR1 and CDR2 are MNHEY and SVGAGI. The CDR3 has 16 amino acids.

CDR3 in DNA: TGTGCCTGGAGTTTGTCTCCGGTCTACGAGCAGTACTTC. Protein: CAWSLSPVYEQYF. This chain joins TRBV30 and TRBJ2-7; D is unclear. The CDR3 runs to 13 residues. CDR1 and CDR2 (germline): GTSNPN, SVGIG (reference sequence). Trimming cost V 2 bases and J 3 bases, with 11 bases left between them.

Many counts were recorded for this clonotype. V usage is TRBV12-3 or TRBV12-4 and J usage is TRBJ1-1; TRBD1 is a possible D gene (6 bases). The CDR3 has 13 amino acids. V lost 3 bases to trimming and J lost 7 bases, with 12 bases between them. As DNA, the CDR3 is TGTGCCAGCAGTTTTGGGGGGGCCTTTGAAGCTTTCTTT. This gives the protein CASSFGGAFEAFF.

This chain's CDR3 is CASSHTGTRGTQYF. CDR3 coding DNA: TGTGCCAGCAGCCACACCGGGACTAGGGGGACCCAGTACTTC. This chain links TRBV11-1 with TRBJ2-5; 8 positions agree with TRBD2. Germline V gene data show CDR1 as SGHAT and CDR2 as FQDESV (reference sequence). The CDR3 spans 14 residues. Trimming cost V 5 bases and J 7 bases; bases outside gene matches: 9. The full variable domain, rest sourced from reference TRBV11-1 and TRBJ2-5, is EAEVAQSPRYKITEKSQAVAFWCDPISGHATLYWYRQILGQGPELLVQFQDESVVDDSQLPKDRFSAERLKGVDSTLKIQPAELGDSAMYLCASSHTGTRGTQYFGPGTRLLVL.

This chain connects TRBV10-3 to TRBJ2-3, with 9 bases identical to TRBD2. CDR3 length: 16 amino acids. The germline CDR1 and CDR2 sequences are ENHRY and SYGVKD. V dropped 6 bases and J dropped 3; count of bases not matched to a gene: 10. This CDR3 is CAIRALTSGLTDTQYF. The CDR3 DNA reads TGTGCCATCAGAGCCTTGACTAGCGGTTTAACAGATACGCAGTATTTT.